These 27 T cell receptor beta chains were sequenced from one sample in a study of T cell responses to AZD1222 COVID-19 vaccine. Profiling relied on immunoSEQ multiplex PCR, and the TCRdb table lists in-frame clones only, not all of them. The sample holds approximately 97,000 clones, 85% to 90% seen once. This material consisted of peripheral blood, taken on day 0 of AZD1222 vaccination. The receptors stem from an adult in good health.

V is TRBV6-1 and J is TRBJ1-1; no reliable D call. This CDR3 has 15 amino acids. From germline, CDR1 is MNHNS and CDR2 SASEGT. Trimming pared 3 bases from V and 0 bases from J, leaving 11 bases between. The CDR3 DNA sequence: TGTGCCAGCAGTGAGGCGTTTTGGGTGAACACTGAAGCTTTCTTT. The encoded protein is CASSEAFWVNTEAFF.

The gene calls are TRBV6-6 and TRBJ1-3; D uncertain. The CDR3 consists of 15 residues. The ends were cut back, 2 bases at V and 0 bases at J, with 8 bases in the middle. Germline assignment: CDR1 MNHNY and CDR2 SVGAGI (reference sequence). Written as DNA, the CDR3 is TGTGCCAGCAGTTACGAAGGCATCTCTGGAAACACCATATATTTT. This codes for CASSYEGISGNTIYF.

V is TRBV30 and J is TRBJ1-2; 10 bases agree with TRBD1. CDR3 size: 15 residues. Germline CDR1 GTSNPN, CDR2 SVGIG (reference sequence). V dropped 2 bases and J dropped 3; count of bases not matched to a gene: 6. CDR3 protein: CAWSNPGTGDYGYTF. In DNA, the CDR3 is TGTGCCTGGAGTAACCCCGGGACAGGGGACTATGGCTACACCTTC.

This chain uses TRBV6-5 with TRBJ2-7; 7 bases fit TRBD2. Germline V gene sequence: CDR1 MNHEY, CDR2 SVGAGI. The CDR3 is 13 residues long. V dropped 8 bases and J dropped 3; count of bases not matched to a gene: 7. The CDR3 region has the DNA TGTGCCAGCGCGGCCCGGGAGGTCTACGAGCAGTACTTC. It translates to CASAAREVYEQYF.

The chain joins TRBV7-9 to TRBJ1-5, with 9 bases identical to TRBD1. V trimming: 1 base; J trimming: 1 base; junction bases outside the gene matches: 2. Germline loops: CDR1 SEHNR, CDR2 FQNEAQ (reference sequence). The CDR3 totals 16 residues. The CDR3 nucleotides read TGTGCCAGCAGCTTAGGTGGACAGGGGAGCAATCAGCCCCAGCATTTT. Its protein is CASSLGGQGSNQPQHF.

In this sample, this clone turned up once. This chain joins TRBV2 and TRBJ1-1; D may be TRBD1 (6 bases). V gave up 5 bases and J gave up 11 bases, with 15 bases separating them. This CDR3 is built from 12 residues. Germline loops: CDR1 SNHLY, CDR2 FYNNEI. This chain's CDR3 is CASSSDSNVAFF. The CDR3 nucleotides read TGTGCCAGCAGTTCGGACAGCAACGTCGCTTTCTTT. Combining the CDR3 with reference TRBV2 and TRBJ1-1 gives the whole variable domain EPEVTQTPSHQVTQMGQEVILRCVPISNHLYFYWYRQILGQKVEFLVSFYNNEISEKSEIFDDQFSVERPDGSNFTLKIRSTKLEDSAMYFCASSSDSNVAFFGQGTRLTVV.

This clone was observed a single time. Within the sample, other DNA sequences also encode this same CDR3. The gene calls are TRBV6-5 and TRBJ2-7, with a possible D match to TRBD1 (6 bases). Between the trimmed V and J ends, which lost 6 bases and 0 bases, there was a span of 12 bases. This CDR3 region has 14 residues. CDR1 and CDR2 (germline): MNHEY, SVGAGI. The CDR3 nucleotides read TGTGCCAGCAGCCGGACAGCCAGCTCCTACGAGCAGTACTTC. It translates to CASSRTASSYEQYF.

The rearrangement uses TRBV7-9 and TRBJ2-2; D gene uncertain. There are 13 residues in the CDR3. The V and J ends lost 4 bases and 6 bases respectively, with 9 bases between them. Germline V gene lookup returns CDR1 SEHNR and CDR2 FQNEAQ (reference sequence). The CDR3 region has the DNA TGTGCCAGCAGCTCGACCCAGCCCGGGGAGCTGTTTTTT. As protein: CASSSTQPGELFF.

The chain recombines TRBV27 with TRBJ2-1; tentative D call: TRBD2 (7 bases). V dropped 3 bases and J dropped 5 bases, with 11 bases sitting between them. This CDR3 has 14 amino acids. Germline loops: CDR1 MNHEY, CDR2 SMNVEV (reference sequence). The CDR3 nucleotides read TGTGCCAGCAGTTTTACAGGGAGGGACAATGAGCAGTTCTTC. It translates to CASSFTGRDNEQFF.

The V call is TRBV6-5, the J call TRBJ2-7, with D unresolved. Trimming took off 6 bases at V and 2 bases at J, with 14 bases between the two ends. Germline V gene lookup returns CDR1 MNHEY and CDR2 SVGAGI. The CDR3 spans 14 residues. Written as DNA, the CDR3 is TGTGCCAGCAGCTCTATTCTAGGAGCCTACGAGCAGTACTTC. Amino acid sequence: CASSSILGAYEQYF.

The rearrangement uses TRBV7-8 and TRBJ2-3; 7 bases map to TRBD2. V dropped 2 bases and J dropped 2; count of bases not matched to a gene: 4. Germline lookup yields CDR1 SGHVS and CDR2 FQNEAQ. The CDR3 consists of 15 residues. The DNA of the CDR3 is TGTGCCAGCAGCTTATCGGGACTAAACACAGATACGCAGTATTTT. As protein: CASSLSGLNTDTQYF. The full variable domain, in which reference TRBV7-8 and TRBJ2-3 provide the parts outside the CDR3, is GAGVSQSPRYKVAKRGQDVALRCDPISGHVSLFWYQQALGQGPEFLTYFQNEAQLDKSGLPSDRFFAERPEGSVSTLKIQRTQQEDSAVYLCASSLSGLNTDTQYFGPGTRLTVL.

This clone showed up just a few times. The V gene is TRBV7-3, the J gene TRBJ1-1; no clear D. Trimming shortened V by 0 bases and J by 0 bases, and 20 bases separated the two germline ends. Germline-derived CDR1 and CDR2 are SGHTA and FQGTGA. The CDR3 covers 19 residues. CDR3 bases: TGTGCCAGCAGCTTAACCGGTCTCGCAGCGAATAGATTGAACACTGAAGCTTTCTTT. Amino acids: CASSLTGLAANRLNTEAFF.

This chain uses TRBV5-1 with TRBJ1-2, with 8 bases identical to TRBD1. V lost 4 bases to trimming and J lost 0 bases; unmatched junction nucleotides: 5. CDR3 length: 15 amino acids. Per germline, CDR1 SGHRS and CDR2 YFSETQ. The CDR3 sequence is CASSLRQGSNYGYTF. CDR3 DNA sequence: TGCGCCAGCAGCCTTAGACAGGGGTCTAACTATGGCTACACCTTC.

The CDR3 DNA reads as TGTGCCAGCAGCCAAGATCTCCCAGGCTTAACCTACGAGCAGTACTTC. The encoded protein is CASSQDLPGLTYEQYF. The rearrangement joins TRBV14 to TRBJ2-7, with no clear D. The V gene lost 0 bases and the J gene lost 2 bases, with 14 bases spanning the gap. CDR3 size: 16 residues. Germline V lookup: CDR1 SGHDN, CDR2 FVKESK.

This clone was counted only a few times. The rearrangement links TRBV19 to TRBJ1-5; D is undetermined. This CDR3 is 14 amino acids long. Trimming cost V 2 bases and J 5 bases, with 10 bases left between them. CDR1 LNHDA and CDR2 SQIVND come from the germline V gene (reference sequence). DNA of the CDR3: TGTGCCAGTAGTATATACGGAGTCTATCAGCCCCAGCATTTT. Protein product: CASSIYGVYQPQHF.

This clone appeared a single time. The chain has TRBV19 and TRBJ1-2, with D perhaps matching TRBD1 (5 bases). With 2 bases removed from V and 8 bases from J, the gap between germline ends came to 12 bases. Germline values: CDR1 LNHDA, CDR2 SQIVND (reference sequence). This CDR3 is built from 13 residues. CDR3 in amino acids: CASSIIRQGGYTF. The CDR3 DNA sequence: TGTGCCAGTAGTATAATCAGGCAGGGAGGCTACACCTTC.

This chain joins TRBV30 and TRBJ2-7, with D unresolved. V was trimmed by 0 bases and J by 2 bases, leaving 2 bases between them. This CDR3 spans 11 amino acids. Germline V gives CDR1 GTSNPN, CDR2 SVGIG (reference sequence). CDR3 amino acids: CAWSVAYEQYF. The CDR3 nucleotides read TGTGCCTGGAGTGTAGCCTACGAGCAGTACTTC.

The chain joins TRBV27 to TRBJ2-7, with TRBD2 matching over 8 bases. V lost 6 bases and J lost 5; bases outside the gene matches: 6. Germline V lookup: CDR1 MNHEY, CDR2 SMNVEV (reference sequence). This CDR3 spans 13 amino acids. The CDR3 DNA sequence: TGTGCCAGCAGGACTAGCGTTCCCCACGAGCAGTACTTC. Translated: CASRTSVPHEQYF.

The chain employs TRBV10-3 and TRBJ2-7; TRBD2 is a possible D gene (5 bases). CDR1 is ENHRY, CDR2 SYGVKD, per germline. V was clipped by 0 bases and J by 5 bases, with 17 bases between them. The CDR3 is made up of 16 amino acids. CDR3 sequence (DNA): TGTGCCATCAGTGAGTCGATGGCGGGCCAGACCCACGAGCAGTACTTC. Translated, it gives CAISESMAGQTHEQYF.

The chain employs TRBV3-1 (or the pseudogene TRBV3-2) and TRBJ1-6; 7 bases fit TRBD1. Germline V gene sequence: CDR1 LGHDT, CDR2 YNNKEL (reference sequence). Unmatched junction bases numbered 8, after V lost 4 bases and J lost 2 bases. CDR3 length equals 17 residues. This CDR3 is CASSLRQGRPYNSPLHF. The DNA for the CDR3 is TGTGCCAGCAGCCTCCGACAGGGACGGCCCTATAATTCACCCCTCCACTTT.

V gene TRBV6-2 or TRBV6-3 combines with J gene TRBJ2-7; no reliable D call. Germline V lookup: CDR1 MNHEY, CDR2 SVGEGT. The germline V and J ends were trimmed by 0 bases and 6 bases, with 9 bases remaining between them. The CDR3 consists of 13 residues. The CDR3 is CASSYSTPREQYF. CDR3 coding DNA: TGTGCCAGCAGTTACTCGACCCCTCGCGAGCAGTACTTC.

The chain combines TRBV5-5 with TRBJ2-2; the D is unclear. CDR3 length: 16 amino acids. Germline assignment: CDR1 SGHKS and CDR2 YYEKEE (reference sequence). V was clipped by 4 bases and J by 7 bases, with 20 bases between them. CDR3: CASSLNVLTESGELFF. CDR3 sequence (DNA): TGTGCCAGCAGCCTTAACGTCCTAACTGAGAGCGGGGAGCTGTTTTTT. Looking up the rest from reference TRBV5-5 and TRBJ2-2 gives the full variable domain: DAGVTQSPTHLIKTRGQQVTLRCSPISGHKSVSWYQQVLGQGPQFIFQYYEKEERGRGNFPDRFSARQFPNYSSELNVNALLLGDSALYLCASSLNVLTESGELFFGEGSRLTVL.

The rearrangement uses TRBV29-1 and TRBJ1-1, with 7 bases lining up with TRBD1. CDR1 SQVTM and CDR2 ANQGSEA come from the germline V gene. The CDR3 runs to 12 residues. The V and J ends lost 7 bases and 4 bases, in that order; junction bases with no gene match: 6. CDR3 in DNA: TGCAGCGCAATGACAGGGCCCACTGAAGCTTTCTTT. Translating it yields CSAMTGPTEAFF.

The chain is built from TRBV19 and TRBJ1-5; 7 bases are a match to TRBD1. CDR3 length: 18 amino acids. V lost 6 bases to trimming and J lost 1 base; unmatched junction nucleotides: 15. Looked up from germline, CDR1 is LNHDA and CDR2 is SQIVND (reference sequence). CDR3 sequence reads: CASSNHKQGPISNQPQHF. The CDR3 nucleotides read TGTGCCAGTAGCAACCACAAACAGGGGCCTATAAGCAATCAGCCCCAGCATTTT.

This chain links TRBV14 with TRBJ2-7; TRBD2 aligns across 9 bases. Germline V gene sequence: CDR1 SGHDN, CDR2 FVKESK. V shed 3 bases, J shed 3 bases, and the junction held 9 bases outside the gene matches. This CDR3 spans 16 amino acids. CDR3 in DNA: TGTGCCAGCAGCCAGTCGCTAGCGGGAAGCGTCTACGAGCAGTACTTC. Protein sequence: CASSQSLAGSVYEQYF. The full variable domain, its missing parts supplied by reference TRBV14 and TRBJ2-7, is EAGVTQFPSHSVIEKGQTVTLRCDPISGHDNLYWYRRVMGKEIKFLLHFVKESKQDESGMPNNRFLAERTGGTYSTLKVQPAELEDSGVYFCASSQSLAGSVYEQYFGPGTRLTVT.

The chain links TRBV28 to TRBJ2-2; D not resolved. Trimming stripped 8 bases from V and 4 bases from J, with 14 bases between. This CDR3 region has 14 residues. In germline, CDR1 is MDHEN, CDR2 SYDVKM. CDR3 amino acids: CASSTLEFTGELFF. CDR3 nucleotide sequence: TGTGCCAGCTCAACTTTAGAATTCACCGGGGAGCTGTTTTTT.

This clone appeared once. The rearrangement links TRBV28 to TRBJ1-5; a possible D gene is TRBD1 (5 bases). V was cut by 4 bases and J by 8 bases, with 12 bases left in between. Per germline, CDR1 MDHEN and CDR2 SYDVKM. This CDR3 contains 13 residues. The DNA of the CDR3 is TGTGCCAGCAGTTCAGGGCTAATCAAGCCCCAGCATTTT. Its protein is CASSSGLIKPQHF.